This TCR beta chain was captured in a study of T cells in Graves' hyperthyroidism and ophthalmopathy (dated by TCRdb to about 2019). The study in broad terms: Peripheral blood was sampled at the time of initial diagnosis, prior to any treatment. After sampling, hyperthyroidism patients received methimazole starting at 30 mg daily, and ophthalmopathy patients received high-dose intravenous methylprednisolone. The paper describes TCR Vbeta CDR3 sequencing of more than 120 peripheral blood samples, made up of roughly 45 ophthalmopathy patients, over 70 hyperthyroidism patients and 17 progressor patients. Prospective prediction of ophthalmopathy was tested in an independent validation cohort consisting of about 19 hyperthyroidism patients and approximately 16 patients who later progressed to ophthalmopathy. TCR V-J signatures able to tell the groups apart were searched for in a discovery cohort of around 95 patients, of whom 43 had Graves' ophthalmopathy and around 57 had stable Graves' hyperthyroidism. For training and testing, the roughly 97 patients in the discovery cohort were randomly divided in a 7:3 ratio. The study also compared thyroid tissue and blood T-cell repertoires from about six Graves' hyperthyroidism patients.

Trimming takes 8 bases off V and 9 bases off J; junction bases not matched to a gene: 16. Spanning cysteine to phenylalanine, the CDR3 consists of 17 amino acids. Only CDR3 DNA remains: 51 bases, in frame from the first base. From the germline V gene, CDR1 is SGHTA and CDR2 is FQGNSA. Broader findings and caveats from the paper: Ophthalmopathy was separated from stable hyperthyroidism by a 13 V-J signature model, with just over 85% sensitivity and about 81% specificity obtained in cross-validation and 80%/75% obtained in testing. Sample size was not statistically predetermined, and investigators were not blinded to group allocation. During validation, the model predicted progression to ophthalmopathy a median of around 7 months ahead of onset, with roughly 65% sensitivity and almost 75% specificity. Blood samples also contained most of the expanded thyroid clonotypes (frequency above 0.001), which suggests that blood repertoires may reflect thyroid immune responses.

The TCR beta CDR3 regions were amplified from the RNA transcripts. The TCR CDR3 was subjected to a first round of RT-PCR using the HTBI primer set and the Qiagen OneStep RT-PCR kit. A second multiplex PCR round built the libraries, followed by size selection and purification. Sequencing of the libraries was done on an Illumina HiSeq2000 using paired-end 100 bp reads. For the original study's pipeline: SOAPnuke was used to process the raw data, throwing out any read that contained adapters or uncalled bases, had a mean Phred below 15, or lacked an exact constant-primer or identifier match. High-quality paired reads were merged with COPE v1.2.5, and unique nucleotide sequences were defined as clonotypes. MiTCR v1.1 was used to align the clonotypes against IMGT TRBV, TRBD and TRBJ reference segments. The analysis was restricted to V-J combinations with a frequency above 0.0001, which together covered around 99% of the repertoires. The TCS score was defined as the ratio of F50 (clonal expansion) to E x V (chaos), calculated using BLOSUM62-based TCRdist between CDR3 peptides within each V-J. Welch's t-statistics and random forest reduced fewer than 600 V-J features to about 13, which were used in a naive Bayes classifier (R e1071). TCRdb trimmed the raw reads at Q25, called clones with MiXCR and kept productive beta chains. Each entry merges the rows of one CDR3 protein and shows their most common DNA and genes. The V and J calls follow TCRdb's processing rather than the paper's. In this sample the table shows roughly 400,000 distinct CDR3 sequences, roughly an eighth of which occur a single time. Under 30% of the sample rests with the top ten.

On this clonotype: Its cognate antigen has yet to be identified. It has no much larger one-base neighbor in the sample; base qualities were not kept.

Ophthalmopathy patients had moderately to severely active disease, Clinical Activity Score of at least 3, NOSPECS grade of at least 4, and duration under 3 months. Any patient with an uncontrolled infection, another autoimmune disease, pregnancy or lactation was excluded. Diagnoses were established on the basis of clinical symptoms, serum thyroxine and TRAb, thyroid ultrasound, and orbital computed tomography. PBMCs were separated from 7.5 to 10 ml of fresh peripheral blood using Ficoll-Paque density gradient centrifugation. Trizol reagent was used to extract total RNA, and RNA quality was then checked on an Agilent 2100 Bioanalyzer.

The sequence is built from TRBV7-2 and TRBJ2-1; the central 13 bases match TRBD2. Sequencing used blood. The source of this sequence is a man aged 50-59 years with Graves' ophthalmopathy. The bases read TGTGCCAGCCTTCCACCGGGACTAGCGGGAAAGGATGGTGAGCAGTTCTTC. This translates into CASLPPGLAGKDGEQFF.